A single TCR beta chain is shown here with its context. This sample stems from a study of cytomegalovirus exposure and HLA in healthy donors. Germline trimming cut 5 bases from V and 8 bases from J; bases unmatched to any gene: 8. Germline CDR1 is SEHNR and CDR2 is FQNEAQ (reference sequence). The CDR3 sequence is 15 residues long. The PCR had 60 Vbeta and 13 Jbeta primers. Data came from immunoSEQ multiplex PCR; TCRdb stores just in-frame clones and leaves some out. This table has 100,000 to 150,000 clones, approximately 82% appearing once. The clonotype originates from a boy aged 2-15 years in good health and CMV-seronegative. Sequencing was carried out using PBMCs. V gene TRBV7-9 combines with J gene TRBJ1-6; 8 positions agree with TRBD1. The CDR3 is CASSARDRPDSPLHF. The CDR3 DNA is TGTGCCAGCAGCGCGCGGGACAGGCCCGATTCACCCCTCCACTTT.